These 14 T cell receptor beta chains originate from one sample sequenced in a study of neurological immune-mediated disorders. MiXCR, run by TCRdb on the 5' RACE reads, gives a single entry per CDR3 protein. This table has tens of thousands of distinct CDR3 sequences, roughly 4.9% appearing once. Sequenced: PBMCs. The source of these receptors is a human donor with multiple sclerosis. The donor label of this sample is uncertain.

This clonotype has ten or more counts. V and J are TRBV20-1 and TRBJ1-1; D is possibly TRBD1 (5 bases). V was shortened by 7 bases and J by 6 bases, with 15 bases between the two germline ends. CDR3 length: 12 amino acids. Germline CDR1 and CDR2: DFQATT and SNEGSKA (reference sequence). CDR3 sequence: CSVLGPVAEAFF. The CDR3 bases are TGCAGTGTTTTGGGGCCCGTCGCTGAAGCTTTCTTT.

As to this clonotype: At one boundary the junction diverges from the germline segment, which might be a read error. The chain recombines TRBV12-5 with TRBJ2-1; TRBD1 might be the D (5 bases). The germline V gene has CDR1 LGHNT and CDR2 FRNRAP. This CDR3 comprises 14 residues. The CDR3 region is CPSENAGLLNEQFF. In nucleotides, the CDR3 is TGTCCTAGTGAGAATGCAGGGCTACTCAATGAGCAGTTCTTC. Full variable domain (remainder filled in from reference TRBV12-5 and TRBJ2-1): DARVTQTPRHKVTEMGQEVTMRCQPILGHNTVFWYRQTMMQGLELLAYFRNRAPLDDSGMPKDRFSAEMPDATLATLKIQPSEPRDSAVYFCPSENAGLLNEQFFGPGTRLTVL.

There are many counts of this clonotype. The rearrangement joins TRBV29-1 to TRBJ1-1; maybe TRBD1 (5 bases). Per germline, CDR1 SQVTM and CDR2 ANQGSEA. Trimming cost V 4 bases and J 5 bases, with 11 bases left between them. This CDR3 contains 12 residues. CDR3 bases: TGCAGCGTTGTAGCAGGGCTAACTGAAGCTTTCTTT. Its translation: CSVVAGLTEAFF.

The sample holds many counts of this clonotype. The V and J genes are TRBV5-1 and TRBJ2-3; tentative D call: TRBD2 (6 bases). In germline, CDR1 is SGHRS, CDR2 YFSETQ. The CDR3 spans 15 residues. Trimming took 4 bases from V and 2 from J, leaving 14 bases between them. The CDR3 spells CASSDGTSNTDTQYF. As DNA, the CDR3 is TGCGCCAGCAGCGACGGGACTTCCAACACAGATACGCAGTATTTT.

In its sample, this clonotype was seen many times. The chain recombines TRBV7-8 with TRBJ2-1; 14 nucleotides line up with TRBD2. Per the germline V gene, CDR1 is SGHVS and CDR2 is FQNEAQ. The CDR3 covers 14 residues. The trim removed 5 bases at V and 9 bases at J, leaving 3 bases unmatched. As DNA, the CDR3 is TGTGCCAGCAGCACCGGGACTAGCGGGGGTGAGCAGTTCTTC. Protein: CASSTGTSGGEQFF. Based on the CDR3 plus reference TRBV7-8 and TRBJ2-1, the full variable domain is GAGVSQSPRYKVAKRGQDVALRCDPISGHVSLFWYQQALGQGPEFLTYFQNEAQLDKSGLPSDRFFAERPEGSVSTLKIQRTQQEDSAVYLCASSTGTSGGEQFFGPGTRLTVL.

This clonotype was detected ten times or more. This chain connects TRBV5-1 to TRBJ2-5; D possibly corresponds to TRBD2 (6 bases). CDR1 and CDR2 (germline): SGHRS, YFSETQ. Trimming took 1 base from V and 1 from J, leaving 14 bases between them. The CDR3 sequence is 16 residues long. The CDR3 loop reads CASSLTGGLVQETQYF. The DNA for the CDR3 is TGCGCCAGCAGCTTGACCGGGGGATTAGTCCAAGAGACCCAGTACTTC.

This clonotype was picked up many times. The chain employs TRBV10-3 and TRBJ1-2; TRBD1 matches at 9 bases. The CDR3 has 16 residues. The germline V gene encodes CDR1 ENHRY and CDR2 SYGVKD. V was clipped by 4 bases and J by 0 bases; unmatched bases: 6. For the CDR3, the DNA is TGTGCCATCAGTGGGTACAGGGGGCCTTCTAACTATGGCTACACCTTC. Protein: CAISGYRGPSNYGYTF.

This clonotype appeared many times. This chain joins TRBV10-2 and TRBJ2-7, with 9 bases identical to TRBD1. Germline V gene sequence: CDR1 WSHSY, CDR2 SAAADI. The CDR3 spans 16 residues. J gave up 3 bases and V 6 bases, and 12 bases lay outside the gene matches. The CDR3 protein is CASRKPGQGTHYEQYF. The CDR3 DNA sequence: TGCGCCAGCAGAAAACCGGGACAGGGTACCCACTACGAGCAGTACTTC.

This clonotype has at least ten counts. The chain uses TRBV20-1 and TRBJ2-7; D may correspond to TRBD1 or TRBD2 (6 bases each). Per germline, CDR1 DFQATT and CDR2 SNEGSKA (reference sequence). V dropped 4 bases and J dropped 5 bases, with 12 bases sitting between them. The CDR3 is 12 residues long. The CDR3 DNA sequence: TGCAGTGCTATGAGGGGGGTGAACGAGCAGTACTTC. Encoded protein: CSAMRGVNEQYF.

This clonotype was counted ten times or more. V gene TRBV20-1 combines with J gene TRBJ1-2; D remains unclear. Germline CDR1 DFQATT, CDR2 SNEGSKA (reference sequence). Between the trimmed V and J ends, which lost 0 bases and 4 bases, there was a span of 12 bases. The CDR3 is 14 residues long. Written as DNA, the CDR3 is TGCAGTGCTAGAGAGGCCCTTACGGGCTATGGCTACACCTTC. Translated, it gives CSAREALTGYGYTF.

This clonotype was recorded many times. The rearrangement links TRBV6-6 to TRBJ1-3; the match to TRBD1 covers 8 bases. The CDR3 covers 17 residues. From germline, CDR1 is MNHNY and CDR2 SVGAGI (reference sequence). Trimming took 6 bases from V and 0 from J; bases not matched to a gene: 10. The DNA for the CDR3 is TGTGCCAGCAGCCGGGGATCCGACAGGGGCTCTGGAAACACCATATATTTT. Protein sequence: CASSRGSDRGSGNTIYF.

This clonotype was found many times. CDR3 protein: CSARLTSGAGETQYF. Written as DNA, the CDR3 is TGCAGTGCTAGGCTGACTAGCGGGGCGGGAGAGACCCAGTACTTC. The rearrangement joins TRBV20-1 to TRBJ2-5, with TRBD2 matching 11 bases. Unmatched junction bases numbered 7, after V lost 3 bases and J lost 4 bases. Germline CDR1 is DFQATT and CDR2 is SNEGSKA (reference sequence). The CDR3 runs to 15 residues.

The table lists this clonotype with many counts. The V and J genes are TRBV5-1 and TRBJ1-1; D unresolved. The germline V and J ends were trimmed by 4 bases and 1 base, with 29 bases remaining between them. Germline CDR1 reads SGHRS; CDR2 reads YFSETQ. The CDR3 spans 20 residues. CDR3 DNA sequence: TGCGCCAGCAGCCCGCGGGCGGCGGGGTCGCGGTGGTGGGGGAACACTGAAGCTTTCTTT. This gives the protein CASSPRAAGSRWWGNTEAFF.

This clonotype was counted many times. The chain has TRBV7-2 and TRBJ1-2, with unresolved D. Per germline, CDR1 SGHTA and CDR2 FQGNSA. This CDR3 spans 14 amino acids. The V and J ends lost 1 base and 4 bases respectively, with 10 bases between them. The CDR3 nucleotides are TGTGCCAGCAGCTTAGAGGCAACCCTCTATGGCTACACCTTC. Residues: CASSLEATLYGYTF.